These T cell receptor beta chains were read from a single sample in a study of cytomegalovirus exposure and HLA in healthy donors. Clones were sequenced by immunoSEQ multiplex PCR, and TCRdb holds only the in-frame ones, with some missing. Of about 170,000 clones in the sample, about four fifths were seen once. The sequencing sample was made of PBMCs. These receptors all stem from a young woman in good health and CMV-seropositive. CDR3s include the opening cysteine and the closing phenylalanine or tryptophan. A D gene is named only where the DNA matches it firmly. Expanded clones are given a class, and other clones once, few, many or no size at all.

clone_size	v_call	d_call	j_call	cdr3_aa	cdr3_nt
NA	TRBV27	NA	TRBJ1-2	CASSSYYGRGEGYTF	TGTGCCAGCAGTTCCTATTATGGGAGGGGTGAAGGCTACACCTTC
NA	TRBV4-1	NA	TRBJ1-6	CASSQDQRNSPLHF	TGCGCCAGCAGCCAAGATCAGCGCAATTCACCCCTCCACTTT
NA	TRBV5-6	NA	TRBJ1-1	CASSSRAPEGEAFF	TGTGCCAGCAGCTCACGGGCCCCTGAGGGTGAAGCTTTCTTT
NA	TRBV28	NA	TRBJ2-7	CAHRGNGGYEQYF	TGTGCCCACCGGGGAAACGGGGGCTACGAGCAGTACTTC
few	TRBV29-1	TRBD1	TRBJ2-4	CSVDSGTGRNIQYF	TGCAGCGTGGATTCCGGGACAGGGAGAAACATTCAGTACTTC
NA	TRBV2	TRBD1	TRBJ1-2	CASSPRSGTGRHYGYTF	TGTGCCAGCAGTCCCCGATCCGGGACAGGGAGACACTATGGCTACACCTTC
NA	TRBV28	TRBD1	TRBJ1-2	CASSFDRGVRGYTF	TGTGCCAGCAGTTTTGACAGGGGGGTTAGGGGCTACACCTTC
NA	TRBV11-3	NA	TRBJ1-1	CASSLEYGGNTEAFF	TGTGCCAGCAGCTTAGAGTACGGGGGGAACACTGAAGCTTTCTTT
NA	TRBV29-1	NA	TRBJ1-1	CSVTRGTEAFF	TGCAGCGTCACCCGGGGCACTGAAGCTTTCTTT
NA	TRBV27	NA	TRBJ2-5	CASSLGLGALQTQYF	TGTGCCAGCAGTTTAGGTCTCGGAGCGTTGCAGACCCAGTACTTC
NA	TRBV2	NA	TRBJ1-1	CASGRGGMNTEAFF	TGTGCCAGCGGTCGAGGGGGTATGAACACTGAAGCTTTCTTT
NA	TRBV6-5	TRBD1	TRBJ1-1	CASGQGGTEAFF	TGTGCCAGCGGACAGGGGGGCACTGAAGCTTTCTTT
NA	TRBV28	TRBD1	TRBJ1-2	CASRTQDGTGKGYTF	TGTGCCAGCAGGACCCAGGACGGGACAGGGAAGGGCTACACCTTC
NA	TRBV7-9	TRBD1	TRBJ1-4	CASSSTGGGEKLFF	TGTGCCAGCAGCTCAACAGGGGGCGGTGAAAAACTGTTTTTT
NA	TRBV7-2	TRBD2	TRBJ2-5	CASSLGVGGGQETQYF	TGTGCCAGCAGCTTAGGTGTCGGCGGGGGCCAAGAGACCCAGTACTTC
NA	TRBV30	NA	TRBJ1-3	CAWSKGEGSGNTIYF	TGTGCCTGGAGTAAGGGGGAGGGCTCTGGAAACACCATATATTTT
NA	TRBV6-5	NA	TRBJ2-7	CASSYDRGYEQYF	TGTGCCAGCAGTTACGACAGAGGTTACGAGCAGTACTTC
NA	TRBV2	TRBD1	TRBJ1-6	CASWGQRYNSPLHF	TGTGCCAGTTGGGGACAGCGCTATAATTCACCCCTCCACTTT
NA	TRBV7-8	NA	TRBJ1-4	CASSVQAPGGEKLFF	TGTGCCAGCAGCGTTCAGGCCCCGGGGGGAGAAAAACTGTTTTTT
NA	TRBV27	NA	TRBJ1-5	CASRTGTVGNQPQHF	TGTGCCAGCAGAACAGGGACCGTGGGCAATCAGCCCCAGCATTTT
NA	TRBV14	NA	TRBJ1-1	CASSQFFSTEAFF	TGTGCCAGCAGCCAATTTTTTAGCACTGAAGCTTTCTTT
NA	TRBV7-6	TRBD1	TRBJ2-5	CASSLGLGQGEYF	TGTGCCAGCAGCTTAGGACTAGGACAGGGCGAGTACTTC
few	TRBV2	TRBD2	TRBJ2-3	CARELAGNTDTQYF	TGTGCCAGGGAGCTAGCGGGAAACACAGATACGCAGTATTTT
NA	TRBV10-1	TRBD1	TRBJ2-7	CASSEDRGRGEQYF	TGCGCCAGCAGTGAGGACAGGGGAAGGGGCGAGCAGTACTTC
NA	TRBV6-5	NA	TRBJ1-2	CATHSGGVLYGYTF	TGTGCCACCCACTCGGGGGGGGTGTTATATGGCTACACCTTC
once	TRBV6-6	NA	TRBJ1-2	CASSYAYGEVGYTF	TGTGCCAGCAGTTACGCTTATGGGGAGGTGGGCTACACCTTC
once	TRBV5-6	TRBD2	TRBJ2-4	CASSLKGLAGVSQYF	TGTGCCAGCAGCCTCAAGGGACTAGCGGGGGTGAGCCAGTACTTC
NA	TRBV7-2	NA	TRBJ2-7	CASSLDPLARVYEQYF	TGTGCCAGCAGCTTAGACCCCCTAGCCCGGGTTTACGAGCAGTACTTC